The rows below give T cell receptor beta chains drawn from one sample of a study of OX40 agonist ivuxolimab in advanced cancers. Assay: immunoSEQ multiplex PCR; the TCRdb copy retains only in-frame clones and omits some. The repertoire holds 35,000 to 40,000 clones, around 87% seen once, with around 2.4% in the top ten. Sequencing used CD4+ or CD8+ T cells sorted from blood, obtained in a trial of the OX40 agonist ivuxolimab. The source is an adult with an advanced solid tumor such as melanoma, head and neck, liver or kidney cancer. Both conserved end residues are part of each CDR3. A D gene is named only where the DNA matches it firmly. Clone size is given for some rows only: seen once, a few or many times, or a class if the clone is expanded.

D gene	clone size	V gene	J gene	CDR3 DNA	CDR3 protein
NA	once	TRBV7-2	TRBJ2-7	TGTGCCAGCAGCTTAGCGCGCCCAAAGGCGGGCGAGCAGTACTTC	CASSLARPKAGEQYF
TRBD2	NA	TRBV30	TRBJ2-3	TGTGCCTGGCGGCGGGGGGGCAGAGATACGCAGTATTTT	CAWRRGGRDTQYF
NA	NA	TRBV2	TRBJ2-7	TGTGCCAGCAGTGAGTCGGGCGAGCAGTACTTC	CASSESGEQYF
NA	NA	TRBV6-6	TRBJ1-1	TGTGCCAGCAGTACTCCCGGGACGGCTGAAGCTTTCTTT	CASSTPGTAEAFF
NA	NA	TRBV20-1	TRBJ2-5	TGCAGTGTATCAGAGGAAGAGACCCAGTACTTC	CSVSEEETQYF
NA	NA	TRBV5-6	TRBJ1-3	TGTGCCAGCAGCTTGAGGTTGGGGGGCGCGTCTGGAAACACCATATATTTT	CASSLRLGGASGNTIYF
NA	NA	TRBV6-6	TRBJ1-5	TGTGCCAGCAGGCCACAAGGGTTTTCAATCCTGCCCCAGCATTTT	CASRPQGFSILPQHF
TRBD2	NA	TRBV7-2	TRBJ2-3	TGTGCCAGCAGCCCGACTAGCGGGGGGGGGACAGATACGCAGTATTTT	CASSPTSGGGTDTQYF
NA	NA	TRBV6-1	TRBJ2-7	TGTGCCAGCAGTCCTACCTGGGGCCCATACGAGCAGTACTTC	CASSPTWGPYEQYF
NA	once	TRBV13	TRBJ2-5	TGTGCCAGCAGCTTAGGCGGGGCCATTCGGACCCAGTACTTC	CASSLGGAIRTQYF
NA	NA	TRBV7-3	TRBJ1-1	TGTGCCAGCAGCCGGGGGGACCGCATGAACACTGAAGCTTTCTTT	CASSRGDRMNTEAFF
NA	NA	TRBV5-1	TRBJ1-3	TGCGCCAGCAGCTCCCCCTCCGGGGGATTTTCTGGAAACACCATATATTTT	CASSSPSGGFSGNTIYF
NA	NA	TRBV5-6	TRBJ1-1	TGTGCCAGCGGAGGGTATATGAACACTGAAGCTTTCTTT	CASGGYMNTEAFF
NA	few	TRBV6-1	TRBJ2-7	TGTGCCAGCAGTGAACTGGATTATAGCCCCTACGAGCAGTACTTC	CASSELDYSPYEQYF
NA	NA	TRBV28	TRBJ2-5	TGTGCCAGCAGTCCATTGCGGGGCGAAGGGGAGACCCAGTACTTC	CASSPLRGEGETQYF
NA	NA	TRBV6-4	TRBJ2-5	TGTGCCAGCAGTGACCCCCGGGAAGGGCCACAGGAGACCCAGTACTTC	CASSDPREGPQETQYF
TRBD1	NA	TRBV4-1	TRBJ1-2	TGCGCCAGCAGCCAGTTTCTAAACAGGGGGCGCGAGGATGGCTACACCTTC	CASSQFLNRGREDGYTF
TRBD2	NA	TRBV5-1	TRBJ2-1	TGCGCCAGCAGCTTGGTAGCGGGCTCCTACAATGAGCAGTTCTTC	CASSLVAGSYNEQFF
NA	NA	TRBV30	TRBJ1-4	TGTGCCTGGAGTGTACAGGAGGGTGGAAAACTGTTTTTT	CAWSVQEGGKLFF
NA	few	TRBV11-2	TRBJ1-6	TGTGCCAGCAGCTTAGATGGAGGACGGCGGAATTCACCCCTCCACTTT	CASSLDGGRRNSPLHF